Detailed here is one T cell receptor beta chain. Data came from immunoSEQ multiplex PCR; TCRdb stores just in-frame clones and leaves some out. The table lists about 72,000 clones, roughly 88% of them singletons. The data derive from a study of blood T cell repertoires in COVID-19. Turning to the study itself: The study drew acute and convalescent COVID-19 samples from the United States, Italy and Spain. In each case, the material was cDNA or gDNA derived from T cells, B-cell-depleted T cells, or PBMCs.

V dropped 5 bases and J dropped 5; count of bases not matched to a gene: 4. This CDR3 spans 13 amino acids. Germline CDR1 reads PRHDT; CDR2 reads FYEKMQ (reference sequence). Sequenced sample: peripheral blood. This receptor was obtained from a man in his fifties or sixties with acute or convalescent COVID-19. V gene TRBV13 combines with J gene TRBJ2-5; TRBD1 matches at 8 bases. The CDR3 here is CASSPQGAETQYF. In DNA form, the CDR3 reads TGTGCCAGCAGCCCGCAGGGGGCTGAGACCCAGTACTTC.